This T cell receptor beta chain was found in a study of Ad26.COV2.S vaccination and SARS-CoV-2 variants. Study-level information: In the study, Ad26.COV2.S was injected intramuscularly once, or twice 56 days apart.

Assay: immunoSEQ multiplex PCR; the TCRdb copy retains only in-frame clones and omits some. The sample lists over 450,000 clones, about 88% occurring once. Treatment: around 19 received Ad26.COV2.S at low or high dose, single or two shots; roughly five received placebo; per-sample allocation not given. It was on day 63 after the first vaccine or placebo injection that samples were taken. This clone has just one count. The sample contains more than one DNA sequence encoding this CDR3. The source is a person between 18 and 59 years old who received the Ad26.COV2.S COVID-19 vaccine or a placebo. The sequenced sample was peripheral blood, obtained in a trial of Ad26.COV2.S vaccine versus placebo.

The CDR3: CASSIGGGTGGALETQYF. The DNA for the CDR3 is TGTGCCAGTAGTATAGGGGGTGGGACAGGGGGCGCTTTGGAGACCCAGTACTTC. J is TRBJ2-5 and V is TRBV19, with 12 bases aligning to TRBD1. Trimming at V came to 1 base and at J to 5 bases, leaving 11 bases not matched to a gene. Germline V lookup: CDR1 LNHDA, CDR2 SQIVND (reference sequence). CDR3 length: 18 amino acids.